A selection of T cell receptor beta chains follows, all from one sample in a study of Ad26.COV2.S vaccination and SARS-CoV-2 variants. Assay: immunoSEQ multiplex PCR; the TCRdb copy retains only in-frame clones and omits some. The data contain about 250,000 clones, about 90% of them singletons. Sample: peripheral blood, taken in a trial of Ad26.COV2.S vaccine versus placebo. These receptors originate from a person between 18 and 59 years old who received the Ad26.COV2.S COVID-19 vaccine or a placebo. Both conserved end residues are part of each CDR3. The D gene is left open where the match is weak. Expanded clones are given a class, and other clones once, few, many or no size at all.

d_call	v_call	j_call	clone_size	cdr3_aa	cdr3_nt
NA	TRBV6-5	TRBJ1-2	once	CASSYSRVPNYGYTF	TGTGCCAGCAGTTACTCCAGGGTACCTAACTATGGCTACACCTTC
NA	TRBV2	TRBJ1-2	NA	CASSGPILNYGYTF	TGTGCCAGCAGCGGGCCCATCTTGAACTATGGCTACACCTTC
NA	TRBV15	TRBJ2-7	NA	CATSRDRGIGLVDEQYF	TGTGCCACCAGCAGAGATCGAGGGATAGGGCTAGTCGACGAGCAGTACTTC
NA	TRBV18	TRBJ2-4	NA	CASSPGQGVDIQYF	TGTGCCAGCTCACCGGGCCAGGGTGTAGACATTCAGTACTTC
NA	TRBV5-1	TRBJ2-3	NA	CASARSASSTDTQYF	TGCGCCAGCGCAAGAAGCGCCTCTAGCACAGATACGCAGTATTTT
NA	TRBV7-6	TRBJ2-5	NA	CASSPQETQYF	TGTGCCAGCAGCCCACAAGAGACCCAGTACTTC
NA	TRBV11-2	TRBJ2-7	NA	CASSSPDEQYF	TGTGCCAGCAGCTCACCGGACGAGCAGTACTTC
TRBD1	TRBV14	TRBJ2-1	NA	CASSQVDRGRYNEQFF	TGTGCCAGCAGCCAAGTAGACAGGGGGAGATACAATGAGCAGTTCTTC
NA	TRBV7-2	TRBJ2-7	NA	CASSLESGHLLEYF	TGTGCCAGCAGCTTAGAATCGGGACACCTGCTCGAGTACTTC
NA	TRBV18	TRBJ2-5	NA	CASSPNREETQYF	TGTGCCAGCTCACCAAACAGAGAGGAGACCCAGTACTTC
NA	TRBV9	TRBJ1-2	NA	CASSVDWRSYGYTF	TGTGCCAGCAGCGTAGACTGGCGGAGCTATGGCTACACCTTC
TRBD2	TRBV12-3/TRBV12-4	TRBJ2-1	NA	CASTGGNYNEQFF	TGTGCCAGCACGGGGGGGAACTACAATGAGCAGTTCTTC
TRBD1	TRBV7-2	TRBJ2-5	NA	CASSSDRAQTQYF	TGTGCCAGCAGCTCGGACAGGGCCCAGACCCAGTACTTC
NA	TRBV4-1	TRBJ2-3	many	CASSQVNLVSTDTQYF	TGCGCCAGCAGCCAAGTTAACTTAGTCAGCACAGATACGCAGTATTTT
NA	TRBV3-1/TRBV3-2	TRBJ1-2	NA	CASSQDLNGYTF	TGTGCCAGCAGCCAAGATTTAAATGGCTACACCTTC
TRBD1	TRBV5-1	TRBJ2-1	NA	CASSQPGQWNLNEQFF	TGCGCCAGCAGCCAGCCGGGACAGTGGAATTTGAATGAGCAGTTCTTC
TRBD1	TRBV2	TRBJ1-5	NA	CASSAGQGGQPQHF	TGTGCCAGCAGTGCGGGACAGGGGGGTCAGCCCCAGCATTTT
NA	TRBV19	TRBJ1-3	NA	CASSIEWLRSGNTIYF	TGTGCCAGTAGTATTGAGTGGCTCCGCTCTGGAAACACCATATATTTT
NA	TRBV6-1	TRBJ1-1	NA	CASSELDSGTEAFF	TGTGCCAGCAGTGAACTGGACAGCGGCACTGAAGCTTTCTTT
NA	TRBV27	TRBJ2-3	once	CASTSTDTQYF	TGTGCCAGCACGAGCACAGATACGCAGTATTTT
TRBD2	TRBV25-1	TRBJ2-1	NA	CASSRLAGGTYNEQFF	TGTGCCAGCAGTCGACTAGCGGGAGGGACCTACAATGAGCAGTTCTTC
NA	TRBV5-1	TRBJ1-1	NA	CASRFGFESNTEAFF	TGCGCCAGCAGATTCGGGTTCGAATCGAACACTGAAGCTTTCTTT
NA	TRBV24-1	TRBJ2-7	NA	CATSDLTDITYEQYF	TGTGCCACCAGTGATTTAACGGACATAACCTACGAGCAGTACTTC
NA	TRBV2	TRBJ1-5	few	CASRPGGIYNQPQHF	TGTGCCAGCAGGCCGGGGGGGATTTACAATCAGCCCCAGCATTTT
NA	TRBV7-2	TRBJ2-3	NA	CASSTAYVDTQYF	TGTGCCAGCAGTACCGCCTACGTTGATACGCAGTATTTT
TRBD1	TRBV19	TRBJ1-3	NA	CASIRATGAGNTIYF	TGTGCCAGTATTCGGGCGACAGGGGCTGGAAACACCATATATTTT
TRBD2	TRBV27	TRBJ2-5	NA	CASSFSLAGAQETQYF	TGTGCCAGCAGTTTTTCCCTAGCGGGGGCCCAAGAGACCCAGTACTTC
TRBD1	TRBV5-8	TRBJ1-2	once	CASSGQVDGYTF	TGTGCCAGCAGCGGACAGGTTGATGGCTACACCTTC
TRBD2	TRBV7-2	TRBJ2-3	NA	CASSFLTSGGTDTQYF	TGTGCCAGCAGCTTTTTAACTAGCGGGGGCACAGATACGCAGTATTTT
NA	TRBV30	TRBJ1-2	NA	CAWDRPYGYTF	TGTGCCTGGGACAGGCCCTATGGCTACACCTTC
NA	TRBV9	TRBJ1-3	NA	CASSGRVTGNTIYF	TGTGCCAGCAGCGGTAGGGTGACTGGAAACACCATATATTTT
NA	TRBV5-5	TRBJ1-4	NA	CASSYRTNEKLFF	TGTGCCAGCAGCTACCGTACTAATGAAAAACTGTTTTTT
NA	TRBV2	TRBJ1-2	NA	CASAGGGGYTF	TGTGCCAGCGCGGGAGGGGGTGGCTACACCTTC
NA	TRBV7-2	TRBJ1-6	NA	CARALPYRVSSPLHF	TGTGCCAGGGCCTTACCCTACAGGGTTAGTTCACCCCTCCACTTT
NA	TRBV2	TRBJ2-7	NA	CASSPLYPIEQYF	TGTGCCAGCAGTCCCCTATACCCAATCGAGCAGTACTTC
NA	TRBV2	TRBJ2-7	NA	CASSETVSYEQYF	TGTGCCAGCAGTGAAACAGTTTCCTACGAGCAGTACTTC
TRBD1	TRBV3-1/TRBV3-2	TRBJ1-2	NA	CASSHANRGLYGYTF	TGTGCCAGCAGCCATGCTAACAGGGGCTTATATGGCTACACCTTC
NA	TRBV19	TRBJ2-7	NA	CASSIGPLGIYEQYF	TGTGCCAGTAGTATAGGGCCGCTGGGCATCTACGAGCAGTACTTC
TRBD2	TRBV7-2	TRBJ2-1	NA	CASSSYSGEAYNEQFF	TGTGCCAGCAGCAGCTATAGCGGGGAAGCCTACAATGAGCAGTTCTTC
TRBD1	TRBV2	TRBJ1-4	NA	CASRVTGVEKLFF	TGTGCCAGCAGGGTTACAGGGGTAGAAAAACTGTTTTTT
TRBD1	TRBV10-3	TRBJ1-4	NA	CATQGATNEKLFF	TGTGCCACACAGGGGGCAACTAATGAAAAACTGTTTTTT
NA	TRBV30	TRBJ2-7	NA	CAWSSGPAYEQYF	TGTGCCTGGAGTTCAGGGCCGGCCTACGAGCAGTACTTC
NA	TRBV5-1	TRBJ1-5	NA	CASSLEGAINQPQHF	TGCGCCAGCAGCTTGGAAGGGGCGATCAATCAGCCCCAGCATTTT
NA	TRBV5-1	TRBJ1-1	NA	CASNDIGGTEAFF	TGCGCCAGCAACGATATCGGAGGGACTGAAGCTTTCTTT
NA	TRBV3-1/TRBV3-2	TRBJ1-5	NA	CASSQEDSGNQPQHF	TGTGCCAGCAGCCAAGAGGACAGTGGCAATCAGCCCCAGCATTTT
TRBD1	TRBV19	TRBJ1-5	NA	CASSGTGPLTGNQPQHF	TGTGCCAGTAGCGGGACAGGGCCTCTCACTGGCAATCAGCCCCAGCATTTT
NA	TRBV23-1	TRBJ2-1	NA	CASSRYWVVSPYNEQFF	TGCGCCAGCAGTCGCTACTGGGTGGTTAGTCCCTACAATGAGCAGTTCTTC
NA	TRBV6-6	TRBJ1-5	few	CASNDPGSQPQHF	TGTGCCAGCAATGACCCAGGGAGTCAGCCCCAGCATTTT
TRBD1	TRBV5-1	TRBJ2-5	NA	CASSLGGTGSEETQYF	TGCGCCAGCAGCTTGGGGGGGACAGGATCGGAAGAGACCCAGTACTTC
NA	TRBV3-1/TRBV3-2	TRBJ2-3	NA	CASSQEGGGRTDTQYF	TGTGCCAGCAGCCAAGAGGGCGGGGGCCGCACAGATACGCAGTATTTT
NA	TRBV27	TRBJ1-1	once	CASSLYQGTGGFF	TGTGCCAGCAGTTTATATCAGGGAACTGGGGGTTTCTTT
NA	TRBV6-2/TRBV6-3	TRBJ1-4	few	CASSLRRAEKLFF	TGTGCCAGCAGTTTGAGGCGGGCTGAAAAACTGTTTTTT
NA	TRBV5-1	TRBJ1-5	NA	CASSLAEGNQPQHF	TGCGCCAGCAGCTTGGCCGAAGGGAATCAGCCCCAGCATTTT
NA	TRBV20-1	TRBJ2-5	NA	CSARGPGTQYF	TGCAGTGCTAGGGGCCCCGGGACCCAGTACTTC
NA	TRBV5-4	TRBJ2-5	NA	CASSLGLVGGFQETQYF	TGTGCCAGCAGCTTGGGGTTGGTAGGGGGGTTCCAAGAGACCCAGTACTTC
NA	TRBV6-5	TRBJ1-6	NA	CASNDQYRGRSPLHF	TGTGCCAGCAACGACCAGTATCGGGGGCGCTCACCCCTCCACTTT
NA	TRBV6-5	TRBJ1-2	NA	CASSHRVVYGYTF	TGTGCCAGCAGTCACCGGGTTGTCTATGGCTACACCTTC